This T cell receptor (beta chain) is from a study of CD8 T cells in ankylosing spondylitis. Quantitative barcoded 5'-RACE was used to prepare TCR beta libraries. In TCRdb, the 5' RACE reads were re-called with MiXCR into one record per CDR3 protein. Among 390,000 or so distinct CDR3 sequences listed, around 20% were seen once. Notes on this clonotype: What it recognizes is unknown.

Study-wide points: According to the report, clones linked to the disease were significantly enriched in matched synovial fluid samples taken from ankylosing spondylitis patients. Several highly homologous variants made up a TCR beta motif, and this motif appeared characteristic of ankylosing spondylitis blood. Prior work had noted some motif variants in reactive arthritis blood and synovial fluid.

The CDR3 is made up of 17 amino acids. Germline CDR1 is DFQATT and CDR2 is SNEGSKA (reference sequence). The trim removed 1 base at V and 8 bases at J, leaving 18 bases unmatched. The V call is TRBV20-1, the J call TRBJ1-2; TRBD1 matches at 8 bases. The source of this sequence is a male donor with ankylosing spondylitis. Sequencing was done on a sample of blood, either unsorted or a sorted T cell fraction (not recorded which). As DNA, the CDR3 is TGCAGTGCTAGAGTTCTAGGGACAGGAAGTAGATCGGAAGGCTACACCTTC. Protein: CSARVLGTGSRSEGYTF.